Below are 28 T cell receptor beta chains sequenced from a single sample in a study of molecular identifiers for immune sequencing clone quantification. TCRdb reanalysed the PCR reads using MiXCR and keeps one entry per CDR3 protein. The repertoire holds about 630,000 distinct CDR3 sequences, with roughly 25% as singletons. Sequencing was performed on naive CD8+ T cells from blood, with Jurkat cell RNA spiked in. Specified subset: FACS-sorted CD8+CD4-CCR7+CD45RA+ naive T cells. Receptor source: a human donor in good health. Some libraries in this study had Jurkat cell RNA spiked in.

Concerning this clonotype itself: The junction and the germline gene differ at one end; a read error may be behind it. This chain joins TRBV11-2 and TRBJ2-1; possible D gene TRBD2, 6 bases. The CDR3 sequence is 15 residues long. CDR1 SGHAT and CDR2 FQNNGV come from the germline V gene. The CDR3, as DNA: TGTGCCAGCCCCTCGGGGGTCAGCTCCTACAAAGAGCCGTGCTTC. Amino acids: CASPSGVSSYKEPCF.

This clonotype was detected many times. DNA for the CDR3: TGCAGTGCTAGAACGACAGGGGTGGGGGAGACCCAGTACTTC. This codes for CSARTTGVGETQYF. J is TRBJ2-5 and V is TRBV20-1, with 8 bases lining up with TRBD1. Germline assignment: CDR1 DFQATT and CDR2 SNEGSKA (reference sequence). With V trimmed by 2 bases and J by 5 bases, 7 bases remained unmatched. The CDR3 sequence is 14 residues long.

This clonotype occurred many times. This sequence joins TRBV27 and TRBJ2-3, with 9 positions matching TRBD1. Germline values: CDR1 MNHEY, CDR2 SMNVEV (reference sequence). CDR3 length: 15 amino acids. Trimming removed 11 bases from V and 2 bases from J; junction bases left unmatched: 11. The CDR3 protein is CACRTGAGYTDTQYF. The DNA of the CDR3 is TGTGCCTGCCGGACAGGGGCCGGGTACACAGATACGCAGTATTTT.

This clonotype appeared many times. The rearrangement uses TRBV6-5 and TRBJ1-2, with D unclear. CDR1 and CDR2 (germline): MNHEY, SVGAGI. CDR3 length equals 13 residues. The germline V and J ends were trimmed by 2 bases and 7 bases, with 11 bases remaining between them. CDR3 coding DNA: TGTGCCAGCAGTTACAACAGTCTTTTTGGCTACACCTTC. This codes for CASSYNSLFGYTF.

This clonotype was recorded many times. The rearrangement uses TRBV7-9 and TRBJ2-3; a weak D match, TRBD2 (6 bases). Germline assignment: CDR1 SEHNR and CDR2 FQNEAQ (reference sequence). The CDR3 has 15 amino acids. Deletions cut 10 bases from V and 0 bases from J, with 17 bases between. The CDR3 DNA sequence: TGTGCCACCAACCCTAGCGAAACTAGCACAGATACGCAGTATTTT. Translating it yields CATNPSETSTDTQYF.

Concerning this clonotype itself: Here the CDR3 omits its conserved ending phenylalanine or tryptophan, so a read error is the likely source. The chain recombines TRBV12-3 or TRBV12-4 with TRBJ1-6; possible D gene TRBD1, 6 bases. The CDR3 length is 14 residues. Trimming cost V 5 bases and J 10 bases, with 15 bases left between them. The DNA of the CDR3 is TGTGCCAGCAGTCGGACAGAAGGGCGATCACCCCTCCACCTT. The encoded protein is CASSRTEGRSPLHL.

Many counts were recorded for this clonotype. As DNA, the CDR3 is TGCAGTGCTAGAGATGATGTCCGGGAGGGACCCGAGCAGTACTTC. Encoded protein: CSARDDVREGPEQYF. The chain uses TRBV20-1 and TRBJ2-7, with 8 bases that match TRBD2. From germline, CDR1 is DFQATT and CDR2 SNEGSKA (reference sequence). After removal of 0 bases from V and 6 bases from J, the junction contained 10 bases not matched to a gene. The CDR3 is 15 residues long.

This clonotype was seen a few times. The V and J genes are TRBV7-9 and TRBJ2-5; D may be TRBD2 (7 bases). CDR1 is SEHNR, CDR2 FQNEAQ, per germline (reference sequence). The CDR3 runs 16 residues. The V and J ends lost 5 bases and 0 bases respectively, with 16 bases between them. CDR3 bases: TGTGCCAGCAGCAATGGGGGGGCTGAGTACCAAGAGACCCAGTACTTC. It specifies CASSNGGAEYQETQYF.

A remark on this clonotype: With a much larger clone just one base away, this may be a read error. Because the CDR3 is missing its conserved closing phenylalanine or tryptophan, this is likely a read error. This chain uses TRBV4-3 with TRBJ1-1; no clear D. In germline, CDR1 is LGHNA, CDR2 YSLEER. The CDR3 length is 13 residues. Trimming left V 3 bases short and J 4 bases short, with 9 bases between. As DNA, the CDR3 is TGCGCCAGCAGCCAGGGCTTTACCACTGAAGCTTTCCTT. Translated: CASSQGFTTEAFL.

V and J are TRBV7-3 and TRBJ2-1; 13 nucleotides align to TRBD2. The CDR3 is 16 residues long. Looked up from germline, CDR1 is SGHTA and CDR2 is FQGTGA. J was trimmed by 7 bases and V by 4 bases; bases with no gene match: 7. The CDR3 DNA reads TGTGCCAGCAGCTCCGGACTAGCGGGAGTTGGGAATGAGCAGTTCTTC. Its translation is CASSSGLAGVGNEQFF.

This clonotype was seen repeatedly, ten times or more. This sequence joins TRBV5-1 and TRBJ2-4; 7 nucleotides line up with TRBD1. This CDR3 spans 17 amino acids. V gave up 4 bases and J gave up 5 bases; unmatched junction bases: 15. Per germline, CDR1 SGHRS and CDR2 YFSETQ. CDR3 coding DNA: TGCGCCAGCAGCCCCGCCCCCCTACAGGGGACGGAAAACATTCAGTACTTC. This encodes CASSPAPLQGTENIQYF.

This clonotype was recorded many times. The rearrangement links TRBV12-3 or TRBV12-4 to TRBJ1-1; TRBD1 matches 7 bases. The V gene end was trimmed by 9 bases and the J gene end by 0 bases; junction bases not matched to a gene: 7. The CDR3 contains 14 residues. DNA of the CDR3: TGTGCCAGTAACTTTGGGACAGTGAACACTGAAGCTTTCTTT. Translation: CASNFGTVNTEAFF.

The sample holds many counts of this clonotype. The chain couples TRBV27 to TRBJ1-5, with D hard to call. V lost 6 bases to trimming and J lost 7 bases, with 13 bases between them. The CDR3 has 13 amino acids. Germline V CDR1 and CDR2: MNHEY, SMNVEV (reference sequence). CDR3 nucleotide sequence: TGTGCCAGCAGCCAACGCTTTGGACAGCCCCAGCATTTT. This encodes CASSQRFGQPQHF.

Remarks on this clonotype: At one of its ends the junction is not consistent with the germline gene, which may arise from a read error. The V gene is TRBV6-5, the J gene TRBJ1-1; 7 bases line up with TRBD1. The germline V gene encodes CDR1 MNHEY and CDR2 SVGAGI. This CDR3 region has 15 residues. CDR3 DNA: TGTGCCAGCAGTGCCTCCGGGACAGTGAACACTGCAGCTTTCTTT. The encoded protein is CASSASGTVNTAAFF.

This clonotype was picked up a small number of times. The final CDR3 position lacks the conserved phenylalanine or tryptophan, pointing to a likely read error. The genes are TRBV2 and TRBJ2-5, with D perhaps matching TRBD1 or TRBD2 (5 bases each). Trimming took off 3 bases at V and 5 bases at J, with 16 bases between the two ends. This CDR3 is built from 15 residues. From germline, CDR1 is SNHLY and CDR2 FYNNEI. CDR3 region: CASSERAPWGETQYL. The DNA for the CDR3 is TGTGCCAGCAGTGAGCGGGCTCCTTGGGGGGAGACCCAGTACCTC.

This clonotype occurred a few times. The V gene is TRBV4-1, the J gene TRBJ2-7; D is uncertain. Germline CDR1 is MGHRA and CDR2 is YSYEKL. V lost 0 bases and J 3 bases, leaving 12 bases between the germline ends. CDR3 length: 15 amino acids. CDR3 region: CASSQEISTYYEQYF. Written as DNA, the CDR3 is TGCGCCAGCAGCCAAGAAATCAGTACTTACTACGAGCAGTACTTC.

The DNA of the CDR3 is TGTGCCAGCAGCTCCCTCGCCTCGGTGTCGTCGCTATCCTACGAGCAGTACTTC. It yields the protein CASSSLASVSSLSYEQYF. V is TRBV13 and J is TRBJ2-7; D unclear. Germline V gene lookup returns CDR1 PRHDT and CDR2 FYEKMQ (reference sequence). Trimming shortened V by 4 bases and J by 1 base, and 23 bases separated the two germline ends. There are 18 residues in the CDR3.

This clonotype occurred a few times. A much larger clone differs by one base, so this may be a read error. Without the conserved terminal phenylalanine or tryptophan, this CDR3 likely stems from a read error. The chain's CDR3 is CSANGDYEQYL. DNA for the CDR3: TGCAGTGCTAACGGGGACTACGAGCAGTACCTC. The V call is TRBV20-1, the J call TRBJ2-7; perhaps TRBD2 as D (5 bases). CDR1 and CDR2 from the germline V gene are DFQATT and SNEGSKA (reference sequence). The CDR3 has 11 amino acids. V was trimmed by 4 bases and J by 3 bases, leaving 7 bases between them.

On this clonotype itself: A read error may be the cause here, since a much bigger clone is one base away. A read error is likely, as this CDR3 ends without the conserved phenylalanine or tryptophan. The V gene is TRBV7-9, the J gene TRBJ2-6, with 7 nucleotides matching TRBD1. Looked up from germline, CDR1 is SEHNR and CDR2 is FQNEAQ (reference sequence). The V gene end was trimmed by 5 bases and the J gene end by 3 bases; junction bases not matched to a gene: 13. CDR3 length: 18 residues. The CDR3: CASSTPISTGVGANVLTS. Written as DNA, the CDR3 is TGTGCCAGCAGCACCCCCATAAGTACAGGGGTTGGGGCCAACGTCCTGACTTCC.

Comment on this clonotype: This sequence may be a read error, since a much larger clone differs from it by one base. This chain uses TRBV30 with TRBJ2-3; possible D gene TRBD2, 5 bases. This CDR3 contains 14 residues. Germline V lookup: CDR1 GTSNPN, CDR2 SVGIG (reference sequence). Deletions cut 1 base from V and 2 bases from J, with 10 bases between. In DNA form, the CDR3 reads TGTGCCTGGAGTGCACGGGGTCCCACAGATACGCAGTATTTT. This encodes CAWSARGPTDTQYF.

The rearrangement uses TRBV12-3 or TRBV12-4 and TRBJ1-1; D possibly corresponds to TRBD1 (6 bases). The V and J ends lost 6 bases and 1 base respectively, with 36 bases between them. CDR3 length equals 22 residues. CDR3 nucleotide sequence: TGTGCCAGCAGGCTACCAACCTTTTCTGGGGCTAGGACAGTGTCAGAGAACACTGAAGCTTTCTTT. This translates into CASRLPTFSGARTVSENTEAFF.

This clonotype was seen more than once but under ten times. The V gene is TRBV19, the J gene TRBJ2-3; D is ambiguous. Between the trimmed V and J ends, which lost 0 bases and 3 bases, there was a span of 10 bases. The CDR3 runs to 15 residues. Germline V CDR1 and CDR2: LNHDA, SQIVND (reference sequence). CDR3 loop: CASSIDEFATDTQYF. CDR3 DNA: TGTGCCAGTAGTATAGATGAGTTCGCGACAGATACGCAGTATTTT.

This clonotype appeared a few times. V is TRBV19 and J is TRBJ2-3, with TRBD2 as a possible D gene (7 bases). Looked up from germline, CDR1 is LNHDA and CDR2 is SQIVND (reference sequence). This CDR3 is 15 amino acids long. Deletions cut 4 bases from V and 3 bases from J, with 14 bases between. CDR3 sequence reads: CASSTAGAGTDTQYF. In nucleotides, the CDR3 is TGTGCCAGTAGTACTGCGGGGGCCGGGACAGATACGCAGTATTTT. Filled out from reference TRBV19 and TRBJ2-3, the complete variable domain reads DGGITQSPKYLFRKEGQNVTLSCEQNLNHDAMYWYRQDPGQGLRLIYYSQIVNDFQKGDIAEGYSVSREKKESFPLTVTSAQKNPTAFYLCASSTAGAGTDTQYFGPGTRLTVL.

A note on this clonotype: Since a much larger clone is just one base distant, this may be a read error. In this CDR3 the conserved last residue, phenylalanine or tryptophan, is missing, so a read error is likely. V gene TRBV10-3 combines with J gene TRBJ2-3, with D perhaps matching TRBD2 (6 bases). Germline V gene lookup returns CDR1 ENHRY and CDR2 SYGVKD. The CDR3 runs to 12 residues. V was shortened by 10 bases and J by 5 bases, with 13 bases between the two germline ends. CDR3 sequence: CATATGLDTQYY. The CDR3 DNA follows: TGTGCCACAGCGACGGGACTAGATACGCAGTATTAT.

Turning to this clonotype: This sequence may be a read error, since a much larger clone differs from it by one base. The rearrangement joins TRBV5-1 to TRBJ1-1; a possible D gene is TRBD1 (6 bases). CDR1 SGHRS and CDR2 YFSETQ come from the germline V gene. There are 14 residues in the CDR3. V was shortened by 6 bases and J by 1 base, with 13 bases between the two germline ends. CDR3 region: CASTSPGANTEAFF. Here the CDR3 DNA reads TGCGCCAGCACGTCCCCAGGGGCGAACACTGAAGCTTTCTTT.

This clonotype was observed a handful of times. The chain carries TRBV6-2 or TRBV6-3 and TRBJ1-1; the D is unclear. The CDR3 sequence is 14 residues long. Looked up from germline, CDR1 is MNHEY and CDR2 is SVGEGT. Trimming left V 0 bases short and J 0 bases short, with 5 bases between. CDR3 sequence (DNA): TGTGCCAGCAGTTACTCGATAGTGAACACTGAAGCTTTCTTT. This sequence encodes CASSYSIVNTEAFF.

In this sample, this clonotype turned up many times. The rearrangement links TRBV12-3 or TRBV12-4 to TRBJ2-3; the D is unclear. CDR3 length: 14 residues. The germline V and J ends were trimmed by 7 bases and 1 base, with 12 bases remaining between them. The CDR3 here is CASTRLLGTDTQYF. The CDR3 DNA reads TGTGCCAGCACCAGACTGCTAGGCACAGATACGCAGTATTTT.

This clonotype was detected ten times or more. The CDR3 sequence is CASSPIGTESQETQYF. The CDR3 DNA reads TGTGCCAGCAGCCCCATTGGGACGGAGAGTCAAGAGACCCAGTACTTC. The chain carries TRBV7-9 and TRBJ2-5, with D possibly called TRBD1 or TRBD2 (5 bases each). The CDR3 has 16 amino acids. V lost 5 bases to trimming and J lost 2 bases, with 18 bases between them. In germline, CDR1 is SEHNR, CDR2 FQNEAQ (reference sequence).